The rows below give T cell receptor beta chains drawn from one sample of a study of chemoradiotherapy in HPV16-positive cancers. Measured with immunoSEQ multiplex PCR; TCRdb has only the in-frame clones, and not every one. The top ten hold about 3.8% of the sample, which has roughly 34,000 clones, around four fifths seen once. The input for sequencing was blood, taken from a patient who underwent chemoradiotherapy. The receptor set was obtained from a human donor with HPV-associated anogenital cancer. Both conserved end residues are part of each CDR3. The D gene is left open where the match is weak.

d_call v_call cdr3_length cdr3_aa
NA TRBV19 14 CASSSSGGYNEQFF
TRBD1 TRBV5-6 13 CASSPDREKTQYF
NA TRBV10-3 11 CAIVGGTEAFF
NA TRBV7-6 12 CASRLQGNEQFF
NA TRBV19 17 CASSIYHRQHGGETQYF
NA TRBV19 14 CASSMGTDHYGYTF
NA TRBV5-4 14 CASSFPGAKNIQYF
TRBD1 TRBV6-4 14 CASTKTGAREKLFF
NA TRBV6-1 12 CASRQGSSPLHF
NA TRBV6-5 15 CASSYGTGWTGELFF
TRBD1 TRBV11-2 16 CASSSRTGAMDYGYTF
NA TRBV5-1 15 CASSSSGGYDQPQHF